The 23 T cell receptor beta chains below come from one sample, sequenced in a study of shared clonotypes between healthy human individuals. The protocol was immunoSEQ multiplex PCR, while the TCRdb copy is restricted to in-frame clones and leaves out a portion. Of some 2,100,000 clones in the sample, about 94% were seen once. Sequenced input: naive CD4+ T cells sorted from blood. This sample's subset: CD45RA+ positively selected. The origin of the receptors is a man aged 18 to 29 in good health.

V usage is TRBV6-5 and J usage is TRBJ2-1; no clear D gene. Germline V gene lookup returns CDR1 MNHEY and CDR2 SVGAGI. V dropped 4 bases and J dropped 0 bases, with 7 bases sitting between them. The CDR3 is 14 residues long. The CDR3 nucleotides are TGTGCCAGCAGTTCTTGGGGCTCCTACAATGAGCAGTTCTTC. It codes for CASSSWGSYNEQFF.

The chain carries TRBV18 and TRBJ1-5; 11 positions match TRBD1. In germline, CDR1 is KGHSH, CDR2 LQKENI. V was pared by 3 bases and J by 7 bases, with 5 bases of the junction left unmatched. This CDR3 has 15 residues. The CDR3 is CASSPGTGGQQPQHF. The CDR3, as DNA: TGTGCCAGCTCACCGGGGACAGGGGGACAGCAGCCCCAGCATTTT.

The chain uses TRBV6-6 and TRBJ1-1, with a possible D match to TRBD1 (5 bases). CDR3 length equals 13 residues. From germline, CDR1 is MNHNY and CDR2 SVGAGI (reference sequence). The V and J ends lost 2 bases and 6 bases respectively, with 10 bases between them. The CDR3 nucleotides read TGTGCCAGCAGTTACGTCCAGGGTTCTGAAGCTTTCTTT. Translation gives CASSYVQGSEAFF.

CDR3 sequence (DNA): TGTGCCAGCAGCCAAGATAGGACTTTAAATGAGCAGTTCTTC. Its translation is CASSQDRTLNEQFF. V and J are TRBV4-2 and TRBJ2-1; maybe TRBD2 (5 bases). The V and J ends lost 0 bases and 7 bases respectively, with 10 bases between them. Looked up from germline, CDR1 is LGHNA and CDR2 is YNFKEQ. This CDR3 is 14 amino acids long.

The chain employs TRBV28 and TRBJ1-5, with a possible D match to TRBD1 (6 bases). V gave up 6 bases and J gave up 7 bases, with 16 bases separating them. Germline-derived CDR1 and CDR2 are MDHEN and SYDVKM. This CDR3 is 14 amino acids long. In nucleotides, the CDR3 is TGTGCCAGCAGGAAGGGGGGAAGAGGGCAGCCCCAGCATTTT. Its protein is CASRKGGRGQPQHF. Full variable domain (outside the CDR3, taken from reference TRBV28 and TRBJ1-5): DVKVTQSSRYLVKRTGEKVFLECVQDMDHENMFWYRQDPGLGLRLIYFSYDVKMKEKGDIPEGYSVSREKKERFSLILESASTNQTSMYLCASRKGGRGQPQHFGDGTRLSIL.

The chain couples TRBV2 to TRBJ1-6; weak D call: TRBD1 (5 bases). V shed 4 bases and J shed 11 bases, with 15 bases lying between them. From germline, CDR1 is SNHLY and CDR2 FYNNEI. This CDR3 contains 14 residues. CDR3 nucleotide sequence: TGTGCCAGCAGTGCAGACAGCGGGGGACCACCCCTCCACTTT. Amino acid sequence: CASSADSGGPPLHF.

CDR3 sequence reads: CASSLERGVKGAKNIQYF. The CDR3 nucleotides are TGTGCCAGCAGCTTAGAGAGGGGGGTAAAGGGTGCCAAAAACATTCAGTACTTC. The rearrangement uses TRBV11-2 and TRBJ2-4, with D perhaps TRBD1 or TRBD2 (6 bases each). Trimming left V 0 bases short and J 1 base short, with 16 bases between. Germline CDR1 is SGHAT and CDR2 is FQNNGV. This CDR3 is 18 amino acids long.

This clone has just a few counts. V and J are TRBV7-9 and TRBJ1-2, with 8 bases lining up with TRBD1. The trim removed 5 bases at V and 0 bases at J, leaving 5 bases unmatched. The germline CDR1 and CDR2 sequences are SEHNR and FQNEAQ (reference sequence). The CDR3 consists of 15 residues. CDR3 amino acids: CASSPSDRANYGYTF. CDR3 DNA sequence: TGTGCCAGCAGCCCATCGGACAGGGCTAACTATGGCTACACCTTC.

A remark on this clone: The sample contains more than one DNA sequence encoding this CDR3. The gene calls are TRBV27 and TRBJ2-3; D remains unclear. The CDR3 spans 11 residues. The germline gives CDR1 MNHEY, CDR2 SMNVEV (reference sequence). V dropped 2 bases and J dropped 8 bases, with 5 bases sitting between them. The CDR3 region is CASSLGGTQYF. DNA of the CDR3: TGTGCCAGCAGTTTAGGCGGTACGCAGTATTTT.

The chain joins TRBV9 to TRBJ2-7; 10 bases are shared with TRBD1. This CDR3 has 14 amino acids. Germline V gene lookup returns CDR1 SGDLS and CDR2 YYNGEE. V shed 3 bases and J 4 bases; nucleotides not matched to a gene: 4. CDR3 sequence: CASSETGQGYEQYF. DNA for the CDR3: TGTGCCAGCAGCGAAACGGGACAGGGGTACGAGCAGTACTTC.

This chain connects TRBV4-1 to TRBJ1-5; D is undetermined. This CDR3 has 16 residues. The germline gives CDR1 MGHRA, CDR2 YSYEKL. Trimming left V 0 bases short and J 3 bases short, with 12 bases between. CDR3 in DNA: TGCGCCAGCAGCCAAGATGGCGAGTTGCCCAATCAGCCCCAGCATTTT. Translated: CASSQDGELPNQPQHF.

V and J are TRBV4-3 and TRBJ2-7, with D perhaps matching TRBD1 (7 bases). The CDR3 totals 19 residues. From germline, CDR1 is LGHNA and CDR2 YSLEER. The V end was cut by 3 bases, the J end by 0 bases, with 24 bases between. CDR3 protein: CASSHMGGGRGPSSYEQYF. The CDR3 DNA reads as TGCGCCAGCAGCCACATGGGGGGCGGAAGGGGGCCCAGCTCCTACGAGCAGTACTTC.

The chain joins TRBV29-1 to TRBJ1-2; 7 positions agree with TRBD1. V lost 8 bases and J lost 5; bases outside the gene matches: 14. Per germline, CDR1 SQVTM and CDR2 ANQGSEA. The CDR3 extends over 14 amino acids. CDR3 nucleotides: TGCAGCCCTTGTACAGGGGTCCATGGGTATGGCTACACCTTC. Translated: CSPCTGVHGYGYTF.

For the CDR3, the DNA is TGTGCCAGCGGATTAACAGGGGGCACTGAAGCTTTCTTT. Translating it yields CASGLTGGTEAFF. V gene TRBV25-1 combines with J gene TRBJ1-1; TRBD1 aligns across 8 bases. The length of the CDR3 is 13 residues. Trimming at V came to 8 bases and at J to 4 bases, leaving 6 bases not matched to a gene. Germline V gives CDR1 MGHDK, CDR2 SYGVNS.

The CDR3: CSGRRGALVGTEAFF. The CDR3, as DNA: TGCAGCGGCCGGCGGGGGGCGTTGGTGGGCACTGAAGCTTTCTTT. The chain recombines TRBV29-1 with TRBJ1-1; perhaps TRBD1 as D (6 bases). This CDR3 is 15 amino acids long. The germline V gene has CDR1 SQVTM and CDR2 ANQGSEA. Trimming pared 7 bases from V and 4 bases from J, leaving 22 bases between.

The V gene is TRBV4-1, the J gene TRBJ2-1; D is tentatively TRBD1 or TRBD2 (5 bases each). This CDR3 has 12 amino acids. The ends were cut back, 1 base at V and 9 bases at J, with 7 bases in the middle. The V gene's germline CDR1 is MGHRA and CDR2 YSYEKL. CDR3 residues: CASSQGGSEQFF. The CDR3 DNA reads TGCGCCAGCAGCCAAGGGGGGAGTGAGCAGTTCTTC.

The gene calls are TRBV6-1 and TRBJ2-7; D is unclear. CDR3 size: 13 residues. Germline CDR1 is MNHNS and CDR2 is SASEGT. Trimming removed 8 bases at V and 2 bases at J, with 13 bases between. The CDR3 here is CASRHQVPYEQYF. For the CDR3, the DNA is TGTGCCAGCCGACACCAAGTTCCCTACGAGCAGTACTTC.

This rearrangement joins TRBV18 to TRBJ1-6; D remains unclear. With 3 bases removed from V and 0 bases from J, the gap between germline ends came to 24 bases. The germline CDR1 and CDR2 sequences are KGHSH and LQKENI. The CDR3 is 21 amino acids. The DNA of the CDR3 is TGTGCCAGCTCACCCATATGGAAAACAGATTACATCAGCTCCTATAATTCACCCCTCCACTTT. Its translation: CASSPIWKTDYISSYNSPLHF.

The genes are TRBV6-1 and TRBJ2-2, with TRBD2 identical over 7 bases. This CDR3 is 17 amino acids long. The trim removed 1 base at V and 1 base at J, leaving 6 bases unmatched. The germline V gene encodes CDR1 MNHNS and CDR2 SASEGT. The CDR3 is CASSEVGLVLNTGELFF. The CDR3 DNA reads as TGTGCCAGCAGTGAAGTAGGACTAGTCTTGAACACCGGGGAGCTGTTTTTT.

This chain links TRBV5-1 with TRBJ2-2, with unresolved D. CDR1 and CDR2 from the germline V gene are SGHRS and YFSETQ. The CDR3 spans 13 residues. The V and J ends lost 0 bases and 8 bases respectively, with 8 bases between them. The CDR3 reads CASSLESLGELFF. The CDR3 nucleotides read TGCGCCAGCAGCTTGGAATCGTTAGGGGAGCTGTTTTTT.

The rearrangement links TRBV6-5 to TRBJ2-7; 10 positions agree with TRBD2. The length of the CDR3 is 15 residues. CDR1 MNHEY and CDR2 SVGAGI come from the germline V gene. J lost 5 bases, V lost 6 bases, and 10 bases had no gene match. CDR3 region: CASRSSGSNFNEQYF. The DNA for the CDR3 is TGTGCCAGCAGATCTAGCGGGAGTAATTTCAACGAGCAGTACTTC.

This chain joins TRBV7-2 and TRBJ2-7, with TRBD2 matching 8 bases. V shed 6 bases, J shed 4 bases, and the junction held 8 bases outside the gene matches. This CDR3 has 14 residues. The germline V gene encodes CDR1 SGHTA and CDR2 FQGNSA. CDR3 bases: TGTGCCAGCAGTTCCGGGACTAGGGGATACGAGCAGTACTTC. Protein sequence: CASSSGTRGYEQYF.

This chain joins TRBV4-1 and TRBJ1-2; 8 nucleotides match TRBD1. Losses at the gene ends were 3 bases for V and 1 base for J; bases not matched to a gene: 7. The CDR3 runs 16 residues. CDR1 is MGHRA, CDR2 YSYEKL, per germline. CDR3 sequence (DNA): TGCGCCAGCAGCCAGGACAGGGTACGGGTTAACTATGGCTACACCTTC. Translated, it gives CASSQDRVRVNYGYTF.